Listed below are T cell receptor beta chains from one sample, sequenced in a study of blood T cell repertoires in COVID-19. TCRdb's copy holds only in-frame clones and misses some; the assay was immunoSEQ multiplex PCR. This sample carries about 350,000 clones, about 90% of them seen once, and the ten largest clones take just under 6.5%. The sequenced material came from peripheral blood. Receptor source: a woman aged 45-59 years with COVID-19, enrolled during active disease. Each CDR3 is given with its conserved first and last residue. Fields, in order: CDR3 protein, CDR3 DNA, J gene, V gene, clone size, D gene. The D gene is left open where the match is weak. Only part of the rows carry a size: once, few, many, or a class if the clone is expanded.

CDR3: CASSPTRGTFRAGELFF
DNA: TGTGCCAGCTCACCGACCAGGGGGACGTTTCGAGCCGGGGAGCTGTTTTTT
J: TRBJ2-2
V: TRBV18
size: once
D: TRBD1

CDR3: CASSQGTLAAKSDTQYF
DNA: TGTGCCAGCAGCCAAGGGACTCTAGCGGCTAAGTCAGATACGCAGTATTTT
J: TRBJ2-3
V: TRBV3-1/TRBV3-2
size: -
D: TRBD2

CDR3: CASSRGTGGSGANVLTF
DNA: TGTGCCAGCAGTCGGGGGACAGGGGGCTCTGGGGCCAACGTCCTGACTTTC
J: TRBJ2-6
V: TRBV6-6
size: -
D: TRBD1

CDR3: CATSRDRASGNTIYF
DNA: TGTGCCACCAGCAGAGACAGGGCTTCTGGAAACACCATATATTTT
J: TRBJ1-3
V: TRBV15
size: once
D: -

CDR3: CSVERASGNEQFF
DNA: TGCAGCGTTGAGAGGGCTAGCGGCAATGAGCAGTTCTTC
J: TRBJ2-1
V: TRBV29-1
size: -
D: TRBD2

CDR3: CASSKVRGMNTEAFF
DNA: TGTGCCAGCAGCAAAGTGCGGGGGATGAACACTGAAGCTTTCTTT
J: TRBJ1-1
V: TRBV21-1
size: once
D: -

CDR3: CASSYREDSYGYTF
DNA: TGTGCCAGCAGTTACCGCGAGGATTCCTATGGCTACACCTTC
J: TRBJ1-2
V: TRBV6-5
size: -
D: -

CDR3: CASSQDRDRGYSPLHF
DNA: TGTGCCAGCAGCCAAGACCGGGACAGGGGGTATTCACCCCTCCACTTT
J: TRBJ1-6
V: TRBV4-2
size: -
D: TRBD1

CDR3: CASSPTGGQGYEQYF
DNA: TGTGCCAGCTCACCCACCGGGGGGCAGGGCTACGAGCAGTACTTC
J: TRBJ2-7
V: TRBV18
size: -
D: -

CDR3: CASSGRLGQGAFGYTF
DNA: TGTGCCAGCAGCGGAAGATTGGGACAGGGGGCTTTCGGCTACACCTTC
J: TRBJ1-2
V: TRBV7-2
size: -
D: TRBD1

CDR3: CAMGTGGAGYGYTF
DNA: TGTGCCATGGGTACAGGGGGCGCCGGTTATGGCTACACCTTC
J: TRBJ1-2
V: TRBV10-3
size: -
D: TRBD1

CDR3: CASSIGLGTGRPYTEAFF
DNA: TGTGCCAGCAGCATCGGTTTAGGGACAGGGCGACCTTACACTGAAGCTTTCTTT
J: TRBJ1-1
V: TRBV9
size: -
D: TRBD1

CDR3: CATSRDGGRGTDTQYF
DNA: TGTGCCACCAGCAGAGATGGCGGGAGGGGGACAGATACGCAGTATTTT
J: TRBJ2-3
V: TRBV15
size: once
D: TRBD2

CDR3: CASSYLATNTEAFF
DNA: TGTGCCAGCAGCTACCTAGCTACTAACACTGAAGCTTTCTTT
J: TRBJ1-1
V: TRBV7-9
size: -
D: -

CDR3: CASSLTGDLQETQYF
DNA: TGCGCCAGCAGCTTGACAGGGGACCTCCAAGAGACCCAGTACTTC
J: TRBJ2-5
V: TRBV5-1
size: -
D: TRBD1

CDR3: CASSRLGQGKDEQYF
DNA: TGTGCCAGCAGCCGCTTAGGACAGGGTAAAGACGAGCAGTACTTC
J: TRBJ2-7
V: TRBV14
size: few
D: TRBD1

CDR3: CASSFQTGELFF
DNA: TGTGCCAGCAGCTTCCAGACCGGGGAGCTGTTTTTT
J: TRBJ2-2
V: TRBV5-4
size: -
D: -

CDR3: CASSVGQGRDEQFF
DNA: TGTGCCAGCAGCGTAGGACAGGGTCGGGATGAGCAGTTCTTC
J: TRBJ2-1
V: TRBV9
size: -
D: TRBD1

CDR3: CASSLGPGYYGYTF
DNA: TGTGCCAGCAGCTTAGGACCAGGATACTATGGCTACACCTTC
J: TRBJ1-2
V: TRBV7-2
size: once
D: -

CDR3: CASSLNVSAGGNEQFF
DNA: TGTGCCAGCAGCTTAAACGTGTCGGCGGGAGGCAATGAGCAGTTCTTC
J: TRBJ2-1
V: TRBV7-3
size: -
D: TRBD2

CDR3: CAWSTGQVFTAEAFF
DNA: TGTGCCTGGAGTACAGGACAGGTCTTTACGGCTGAAGCTTTCTTT
J: TRBJ1-1
V: TRBV30
size: -
D: TRBD1

CDR3: CASSEVTSGYNEQFF
DNA: TGTGCCAGCAGTGAAGTTACTAGCGGTTACAATGAGCAGTTCTTC
J: TRBJ2-1
V: TRBV6-1
size: -
D: TRBD2

CDR3: CSASLAGGPYNEQFF
DNA: TGCAGTGCTAGTCTAGCGGGAGGGCCGTACAATGAGCAGTTCTTC
J: TRBJ2-1
V: TRBV20-1
size: once
D: TRBD2

CDR3: CASSLALAGGSSEQYF
DNA: TGCGCCAGCAGCTTGGCCCTAGCGGGAGGAAGCTCCGAGCAGTACTTC
J: TRBJ2-7
V: TRBV5-1
size: few
D: TRBD2

CDR3: CASSYEFLAGGQDTQYF
DNA: TGCGCCAGCAGCTACGAATTCCTAGCGGGAGGGCAAGATACGCAGTATTTT
J: TRBJ2-3
V: TRBV4-1
size: -
D: TRBD2

CDR3: CASSLGQGAGETQYF
DNA: TGTGCCAGCAGCTTAGGACAGGGTGCGGGGGAGACCCAGTACTTC
J: TRBJ2-5
V: TRBV5-4
size: -
D: TRBD1

CDR3: CASSLVVGGEAFF
DNA: TGCGCCAGCAGCTTAGTAGTCGGAGGTGAAGCTTTCTTT
J: TRBJ1-1
V: TRBV5-1
size: -
D: -

CDR3: CASSTTWTALEGEGGYTF
DNA: TGTGCCAGTAGTACAACCTGGACGGCCCTGGAGGGTGAGGGAGGCTACACCTTC
J: TRBJ1-2
V: TRBV19
size: few
D: -

CDR3: CASSLVAGEEETQYF
DNA: TGCGCCAGCAGCTTGGTAGCGGGAGAGGAAGAGACCCAGTACTTC
J: TRBJ2-5
V: TRBV5-1
size: -
D: TRBD2

CDR3: CASSHTSGSSRSYNEQFF
DNA: TGCGCCAGCAGCCATACTAGCGGGAGTAGTAGGTCCTACAATGAGCAGTTCTTC
J: TRBJ2-1
V: TRBV4-1
size: -
D: TRBD2

CDR3: CATSDRTSGSIYTQYF
DNA: TGTGCCACCAGTGACCGGACTAGCGGGAGTATTTATACGCAGTATTTT
J: TRBJ2-3
V: TRBV24-1
size: -
D: TRBD2